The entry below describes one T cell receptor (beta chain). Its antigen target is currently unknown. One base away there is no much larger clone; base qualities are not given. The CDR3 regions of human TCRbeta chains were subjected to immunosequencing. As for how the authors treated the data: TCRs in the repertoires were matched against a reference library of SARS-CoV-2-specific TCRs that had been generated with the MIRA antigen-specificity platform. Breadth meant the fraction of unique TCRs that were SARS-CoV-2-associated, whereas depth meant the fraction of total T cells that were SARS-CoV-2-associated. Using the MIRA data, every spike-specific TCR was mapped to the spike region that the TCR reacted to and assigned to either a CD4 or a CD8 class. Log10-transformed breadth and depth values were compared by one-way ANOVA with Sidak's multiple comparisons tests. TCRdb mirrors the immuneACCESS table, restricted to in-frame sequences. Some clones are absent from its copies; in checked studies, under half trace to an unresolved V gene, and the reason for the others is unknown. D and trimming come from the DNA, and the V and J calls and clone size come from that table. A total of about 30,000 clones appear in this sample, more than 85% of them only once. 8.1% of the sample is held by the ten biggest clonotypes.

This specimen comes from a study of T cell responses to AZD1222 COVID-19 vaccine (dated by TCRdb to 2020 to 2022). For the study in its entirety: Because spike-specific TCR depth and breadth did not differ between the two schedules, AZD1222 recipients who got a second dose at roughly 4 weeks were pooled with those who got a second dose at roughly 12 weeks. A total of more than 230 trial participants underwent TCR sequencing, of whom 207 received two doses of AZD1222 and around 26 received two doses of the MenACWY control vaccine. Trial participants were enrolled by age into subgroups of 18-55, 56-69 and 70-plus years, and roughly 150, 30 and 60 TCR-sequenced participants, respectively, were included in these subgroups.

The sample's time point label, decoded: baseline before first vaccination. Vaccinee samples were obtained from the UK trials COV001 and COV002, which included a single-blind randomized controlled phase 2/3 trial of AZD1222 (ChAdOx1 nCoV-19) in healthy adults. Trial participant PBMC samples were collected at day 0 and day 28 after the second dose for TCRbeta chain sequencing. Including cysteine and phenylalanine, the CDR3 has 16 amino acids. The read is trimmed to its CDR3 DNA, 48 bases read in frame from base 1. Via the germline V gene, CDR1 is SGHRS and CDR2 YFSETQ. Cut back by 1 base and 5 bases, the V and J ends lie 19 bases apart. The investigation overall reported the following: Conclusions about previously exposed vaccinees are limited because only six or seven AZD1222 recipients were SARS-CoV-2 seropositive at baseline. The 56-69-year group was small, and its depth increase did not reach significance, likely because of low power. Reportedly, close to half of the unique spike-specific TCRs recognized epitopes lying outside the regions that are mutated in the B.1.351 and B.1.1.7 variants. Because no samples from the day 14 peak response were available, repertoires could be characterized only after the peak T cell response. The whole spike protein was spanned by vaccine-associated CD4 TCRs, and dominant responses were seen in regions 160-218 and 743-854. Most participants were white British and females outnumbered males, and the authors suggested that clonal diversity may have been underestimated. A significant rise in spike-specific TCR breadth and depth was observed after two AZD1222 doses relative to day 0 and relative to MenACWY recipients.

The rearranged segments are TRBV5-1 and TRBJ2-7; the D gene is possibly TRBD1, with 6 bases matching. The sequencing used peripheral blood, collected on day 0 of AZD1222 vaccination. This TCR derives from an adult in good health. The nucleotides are TGCGCCAGCAGCTTGTACGGTCTAACAGGGAAGGACGAGCAGTACTTC. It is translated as CASSLYGLTGKDEQYF.